The 29 T cell receptor beta chains presented below share a single source sample, sequenced in a study of read filtering for tumor transcriptome and immune sequencing. This library used roughly 400 ng RNA and molecular barcoded adaptors spanning alpha/delta and beta/gamma chains. TCRdb re-derived calls from the reads in MiXCR, one entry per CDR3 protein. Of 100,000 to 150,000 distinct CDR3 sequences listed, roughly an eighth are singletons. Specimen: a population of CD138-negative cells sorted from bone marrow. These receptors all come from a donor at least 40 years old with multiple myeloma.

Notes on this clonotype: It may be a read error: a sequence one base away is much more abundant. The chain links TRBV20-1 to TRBJ2-1, with 8 nucleotides matching TRBD2. This CDR3 region has 14 residues. J gave up 7 bases and V 6 bases, and 11 bases lay outside the gene matches. CDR1 and CDR2 from the germline V gene are DFQATT and SNEGSKA (reference sequence). CDR3 bases: TGCAGTGCCGCCACTCGCGGGAGGAAGAATGAGCAGTTCTTC. It yields the protein CSAATRGRKNEQFF.

In the case of this clonotype: A far larger clone is just one base off, so this is likely a read error. V gene TRBV7-3 combines with J gene TRBJ2-1; 10 nucleotides line up with TRBD2. Trimming removed 3 bases from V and 4 bases from J; junction bases left unmatched: 3. CDR3 length equals 15 residues. Germline CDR1 is SGHTA and CDR2 is FQGTGA. The CDR3 loop reads CASSFPSGGYNEQFF. DNA for the CDR3: TGTGCCAGCAGCTTCCCTAGCGGGGGTTACAATGAGCAGTTCTTC.

This clonotype was detected many times. The chain carries TRBV19 and TRBJ2-7; D unresolved. The CDR3 totals 13 residues. V lost 3 bases and J lost 5, with 11 bases in between. The germline V gene encodes CDR1 LNHDA and CDR2 SQIVND (reference sequence). The CDR3, as DNA: TGTGCCAGTAGTATTTCCGTGAGGCACGAGCAGTACTTC. Translation gives CASSISVRHEQYF.

This clonotype was found many times. The chain couples TRBV27 to TRBJ2-7; TRBD1 matches 8 bases. V was clipped by 6 bases and J by 2 bases; unmatched bases: 9. CDR3 length: 15 amino acids. The germline V gene encodes CDR1 MNHEY and CDR2 SMNVEV (reference sequence). This chain's CDR3 is CASSPPGTGAYEQYF. The CDR3 DNA follows: TGTGCCAGCAGCCCACCCGGGACAGGTGCCTACGAGCAGTACTTC.

Ten or more counts support this clonotype. This chain connects TRBV12-3 or TRBV12-4 to TRBJ2-1; TRBD2 matches 9 bases. The CDR3 extends over 20 amino acids. V lost 0 bases, J lost 5 bases, and 17 bases stayed unmatched. This CDR3 is CASSLAGRVGGRALDNEQFF. The CDR3 bases are TGTGCCAGCAGTTTAGCCGGCAGGGTTGGCGGGAGGGCCCTCGACAATGAGCAGTTCTTC.

The chain combines TRBV3-1 with TRBJ2-7; no clear D. The ends were cut back, 4 bases at V and 6 bases at J, with 13 bases in the middle. This CDR3 is built from 13 residues. Germline V CDR1 and CDR2: LGHDT, YNNKEL (reference sequence). Here the CDR3 DNA reads TGTGCCAGCAGCCCACAAGGCAGGACCGAGCAGTACTTC. Residues: CASSPQGRTEQYF.

This clonotype occurred many times. The chain carries TRBV12-3 or TRBV12-4 and TRBJ2-1; tentatively, D is TRBD1 (5 bases). The CDR3 has 16 residues. Trimming took off 2 bases at V and 5 bases at J, with 16 bases between the two ends. The CDR3 is CASSLRTSGVNNEQFF. DNA for the CDR3: TGTGCCAGCAGTTTAAGGACATCGGGCGTAAACAATGAGCAGTTCTTC.

In its sample, this clonotype was seen a few times. This may be a read error, as it is one base from a much larger clone. No DNA is shown, since the ends of the CDR3 on it are uncertain; the CDR3 is the one TCRdb lists. V is TRBV20-1 and J is TRBJ1-2; the D call TRBD1 from the table was never checked on the DNA. The V gene's germline CDR1 is DFQATT and CDR2 SNEGSKA (reference sequence). The CDR3 adds up to 13 amino acids, both ends counted. CDR3 amino acids: CSAPGGGIYGCTF.

Ten or more counts support this clonotype. The V and J genes are TRBV20-1 and TRBJ2-1; no clear D gene. Germline CDR1 and CDR2: DFQATT and SNEGSKA (reference sequence). This CDR3 has 16 residues. V lost 2 bases and J lost 3, with 17 bases in between. DNA of the CDR3: TGCAGTGCTAGATCGTACACTGCGGCTAGCTACAATGAGCAGTTCTTC. Translation gives CSARSYTAASYNEQFF.

There are a few counts of this clonotype. The chain links TRBV11-2 to TRBJ2-1; D perhaps matches TRBD2 (7 bases). The CDR3 extends over 15 amino acids. Trimming removed 4 bases at V and 5 bases at J, with 15 bases between. CDR1 is SGHAT, CDR2 FQNNGV, per germline. The DNA for the CDR3 is TGTGCCAGCAGCTCAGGGTGGCGGGGGCACAATGAGCAGTTCTTC. Amino acid sequence: CASSSGWRGHNEQFF.

Ten or more counts support this clonotype. The chain combines TRBV7-9 with TRBJ2-3; D not certain. Germline V gene data show CDR1 as SEHNR and CDR2 as FQNEAQ (reference sequence). The CDR3 has 12 residues. Between the trimmed V and J ends, which lost 7 bases and 5 bases, there was a span of 10 bases. CDR3 bases: TGTGCCAGCACCTTGAGTGGAGATACGCAGTATTTT. Protein product: CASTLSGDTQYF.

This clonotype came up many times. This rearrangement joins TRBV19 to TRBJ1-4; 8 bases are shared with TRBD1. V was pared by 4 bases and J by 0 bases, with 4 bases of the junction left unmatched. CDR3 length: 16 residues. Germline CDR1 is LNHDA and CDR2 is SQIVND (reference sequence). CDR3 region: CASSSDRGATNEKLFF. As DNA, the CDR3 is TGTGCCAGTAGTAGTGACAGGGGTGCAACTAATGAAAAACTGTTTTTT. The variable domain in full, with the rest retrieved from reference TRBV19 and TRBJ1-4, is DGGITQSPKYLFRKEGQNVTLSCEQNLNHDAMYWYRQDPGQGLRLIYYSQIVNDFQKGDIAEGYSVSREKKESFPLTVTSAQKNPTAFYLCASSSDRGATNEKLFFGSGTQLSVL.

This clonotype came up many times. The V gene is TRBV20-1, the J gene TRBJ2-7; D is uncertain. The germline gives CDR1 DFQATT, CDR2 SNEGSKA (reference sequence). With 3 bases removed from V and 9 bases from J, the gap between germline ends came to 18 bases. This CDR3 comprises 13 residues. CDR3 in amino acids: CSASDSRALGQYF. The CDR3 region has the DNA TGCAGTGCTAGCGATTCTAGGGCCCTGGGGCAGTACTTC.

About this clonotype itself: A far larger clone is one nucleotide away, so this likely arose from a read error. The chain carries TRBV11-3 and TRBJ2-1; D may be TRBD2 (5 bases). With 7 bases removed from V and 5 bases from J, the gap between germline ends came to 15 bases. CDR3 size: 14 residues. Germline assignment: CDR1 SGHNT and CDR2 YENEEA. In nucleotides, the CDR3 is TGTGCCAGCACCAAGCGGAAGGGCCACAATGAGCAGTTCTTC. This translates into CASTKRKGHNEQFF.

A single count supports this clonotype. V gene TRBV5-1 combines with J gene TRBJ2-1, with 11 bases identical to TRBD2. This CDR3 is built from 20 residues. Trimming at V came to 5 bases and at J to 6 bases, leaving 22 bases not matched to a gene. Germline V gene lookup returns CDR1 SGHRS and CDR2 YFSETQ. CDR3 in amino acids: CASSSWIGLAGTNAPNEQFF. CDR3 sequence (DNA): TGCGCCAGCAGTTCTTGGATCGGACTAGCGGGTACTAATGCCCCCAATGAGCAGTTCTTC.

This clonotype was recorded many times. V usage is TRBV4-1 and J usage is TRBJ2-1; the match to TRBD2 covers 11 bases. Germline V gene sequence: CDR1 MGHRA, CDR2 YSYEKL. This CDR3 is built from 16 residues. V lost 5 bases to trimming and J lost 5 bases; unmatched junction nucleotides: 8. The CDR3: CASSVLAGVTHNEQFF. For the CDR3, the DNA is TGCGCCAGCAGCGTACTAGCGGGAGTTACCCACAATGAGCAGTTCTTC.

This clonotype was picked up a small number of times. Compared with germline, one end of the junction differs, possibly owing to a read error. V usage is TRBV3-1 and J usage is TRBJ2-4, with 11 bases aligning to TRBD2. Germline CDR1 and CDR2: LGHDT and YNNKEL (reference sequence). This CDR3 is 15 amino acids long. CDR3: CACEGLADNKNTQYF. The CDR3 DNA is TGTGCCTGTGAGGGACTAGCGGATAACAAAAACACTCAGTACTTC.

There are many counts of this clonotype. CDR3 sequence reads: CASSQEAGNEQFF. Written as DNA, the CDR3 is TGTGCCAGCAGCCAAGAAGCGGGCAATGAGCAGTTCTTC. This rearrangement joins TRBV4-2 to TRBJ2-1; TRBD2 is a possible D gene (6 bases). The V and J ends lost 0 bases and 6 bases respectively, with 6 bases between them. The CDR3 totals 13 residues. Germline V gene lookup returns CDR1 LGHNA and CDR2 YNFKEQ.

This clonotype was recorded many times. The J gene is TRBJ1-4, the V gene TRBV7-9, with 8 bases lining up with TRBD1. This CDR3 contains 14 residues. Germline V gene sequence: CDR1 SEHNR, CDR2 FQNEAQ (reference sequence). V lost 4 bases and J lost 8; bases outside the gene matches: 6. The CDR3 protein is CASSSGTGREKLFF. CDR3 coding DNA: TGTGCCAGCAGCTCCGGGACAGGAAGGGAAAAACTGTTTTTT.

This clonotype was picked up many times. The chain employs TRBV5-4 and TRBJ2-5, with D perhaps TRBD2 (6 bases). CDR3 length: 14 residues. The V end was cut by 4 bases, the J end by 2 bases, with 12 bases between. Germline V gene lookup returns CDR1 SGHNT and CDR2 YYREEE (reference sequence). CDR3 nucleotides: TGTGCCAGCAGCCTGGGACTTGAGCAAGAGACCCAGTACTTC. Translation: CASSLGLEQETQYF.

This clonotype was recorded at least ten times. This sequence joins TRBV5-1 and TRBJ2-1; D unclear. There are 11 residues in the CDR3. CDR1 and CDR2 (germline): SGHRS, YFSETQ. Deletions cut 5 bases from V and 10 bases from J, with 10 bases between. The CDR3 region is CASRDGSEQFF. As DNA, the CDR3 is TGCGCCAGCAGGGACGGCAGCGAGCAGTTCTTC. Looking up the rest from reference TRBV5-1 and TRBJ2-1 gives the full variable domain: KAGVTQTPRYLIKTRGQQVTLSCSPISGHRSVSWYQQTPGQGLQFLFEYFSETQRNKGNFPGRFSGRQFSNSRSEMNVSTLELGDSALYLCASRDGSEQFFGPGTRLTVL.

This clonotype was picked up many times. For the CDR3, the DNA is TGTGCCAGCTCCGAGGAGTTGAACACTGAAGCTTTCTTT. This codes for CASSEELNTEAFF. The chain carries TRBV7-9 and TRBJ1-1, with unresolved D. Germline CDR1 SEHNR, CDR2 FQNEAQ (reference sequence). CDR3 length: 13 amino acids. The V end lost 8 bases, the J end lost 0 bases, and 10 bases lay between the germline ends.

This clonotype has at least ten counts. V gene TRBV12-3 or TRBV12-4 combines with J gene TRBJ1-5; no clear D gene. The CDR3 runs 14 residues. The V end lost 3 bases, the J end lost 0 bases, and 6 bases lay between the germline ends. This chain's CDR3 is CASSFGDSNQPQHF. As DNA, the CDR3 is TGTGCCAGCAGTTTTGGCGATAGCAATCAGCCCCAGCATTTT.

There are a few counts of this clonotype. With a much larger clone just one base away, this may be a read error. The V and J genes are TRBV29-1 and TRBJ2-1; possible D gene TRBD2, 5 bases. This CDR3 is built from 15 residues. Germline assignment: CDR1 SQVTM and CDR2 ANQGSEA. Trimming removed 2 bases at V and 9 bases at J, with 20 bases between. CDR3 DNA sequence: TGCAGCGTTGAAACAGAGCTAACCCGCGGGCGTGAGCAGTTCTTC. It codes for CSVETELTRGREQFF.

The table lists this clonotype with many counts. The chain uses TRBV7-9 and TRBJ2-1; 16 bases match TRBD2. Germline V gives CDR1 SEHNR, CDR2 FQNEAQ (reference sequence). J lost 4 bases, V lost 4 bases, and 7 bases had no gene match. This CDR3 region has 18 residues. CDR3 bases: TGTGCCAGCAGCTGGGGACTAGCGGGAGGGCCGAGATACAATGAGCAGTTCTTC. Translated, it gives CASSWGLAGGPRYNEQFF.

This clonotype was detected only a few times. The chain recombines TRBV4-1 with TRBJ1-3; D perhaps matches TRBD1 (6 bases). The CDR3 has 15 residues. V was cut by 6 bases and J by 3 bases, with 15 bases left in between. Germline values: CDR1 MGHRA, CDR2 YSYEKL. CDR3 amino acids: CASSVLQGFGNTIYF. CDR3 sequence (DNA): TGCGCCAGCAGTGTCCTACAGGGATTTGGAAACACCATATATTTT.

This clonotype was seen many times. The rearrangement joins TRBV11-3 to TRBJ1-1; D unresolved. CDR1 is SGHNT and CDR2 is YENEEA in the germline V gene. Deletions cut 5 bases from V and 0 bases from J, with 16 bases between. The CDR3 has 16 residues. Written as DNA, the CDR3 is TGTGCCAGCAGCCGGGCTTTTTTAGGGATGAACACTGAAGCTTTCTTT. This sequence encodes CASSRAFLGMNTEAFF.

This clonotype was seen many times. The V and J genes are TRBV12-3 or TRBV12-4 and TRBJ2-2, with D unresolved. The CDR3 totals 16 residues. V was clipped by 5 bases and J by 0 bases, with 13 bases between them. The CDR3 DNA follows: TGTGCCAGCAGTCCAGTACACCAAGCGAACACCGGGGAGCTGTTTTTT. Encoded protein: CASSPVHQANTGELFF.

Turning to this clonotype: This sequence may be a read error, since a much larger clone differs from it by one base. The conserved final phenylalanine or tryptophan is absent from the CDR3, which likely points to a read error. CDR3 nucleotide sequence: TGCAGCGTTGAGGGCAGGGGTTTCACCGGGGAGCTGTTTCTT. Protein: CSVEGRGFTGELFL. This chain uses TRBV29-1 with TRBJ2-2; maybe TRBD1 (6 bases). The V end lost 3 bases, the J end lost 4 bases, and 12 bases lay between the germline ends. The length of the CDR3 is 14 residues. The V gene's germline CDR1 is SQVTM and CDR2 ANQGSEA.